This TCR beta chain originates from a study of T cell responses to AZD1222 COVID-19 vaccine. Data came from immunoSEQ multiplex PCR; TCRdb stores just in-frame clones and leaves some out. Among 100,000 to 150,000 clones listed, approximately 83% were seen once. In its sample, this clone was seen a few times. The sequence was collected from an adult in good health. The specimen comprised peripheral blood, sampled on day 0 of AZD1222 vaccination.

As DNA, the CDR3 is TGTGCCAGCAGCCCCGGGACAGTGGGTCTAGCTGGCTACACCTTC. Translating it yields CASSPGTVGLAGYTF. The genes are TRBV14 and TRBJ1-2, with TRBD1 matching 7 bases. Germline V gene data show CDR1 as SGHDN and CDR2 as FVKESK. The CDR3 length is 15 residues. J was trimmed by 7 bases and V by 4 bases; bases with no gene match: 12.